This T cell receptor (beta chain) was identified in a study of T cells after yellow fever vaccination. This clonotype was observed at least ten times. TCRdb analysed the 5' RACE reads with MiXCR anew, one entry per CDR3 protein. The data hold more than 300,000 distinct CDR3 sequences, with over 8.5% observed a single time. V dropped 2 bases and J dropped 7 bases, with 12 bases sitting between them. CDR3 length equals 14 residues. CDR1 and CDR2 (germline): SGHTA, FQGNSA. Here the sequenced sample was CD4+ T cells sorted from PBMCs, taken 45 days after the yellow fever booster vaccination. The chain links TRBV7-2 to TRBJ1-5; D uncertain. The origin of this receptor is a man aged 18 to 29 who received the YFV17D yellow fever vaccine. CDR3 sequence: CASSLRVQEQPQHF. CDR3 bases: TGTGCCAGCAGCTTAAGGGTTCAGGAACAGCCCCAGCATTTT.